The rows below give T cell receptor beta chains drawn from one sample of a study of Graves' ophthalmopathy and Graves' hyperthyroidism. TCRdb recomputed calls from the multiplex PCR reads with MiXCR, one row per CDR3 protein. Of a few hundred thousand distinct CDR3 sequences in the sample, 17% were seen once. Sequencing used peripheral blood. The source of these receptors is an adult woman with stable Graves' hyperthyroidism. CDR3s include the opening cysteine and the closing phenylalanine or tryptophan. A D gene is named only where the DNA matches it firmly. Some rows have no size entry. The others give once, few or many, or a class for an expanded clone.

clone size: many; V gene: TRBV6-5; D gene: TRBD1; J gene: TRBJ2-2; CDR3 protein: CASSSGQGMGTGELFF; CDR3 DNA: TGTGCCAGCAGTTCGGGACAGGGGATGGGCACCGGGGAGCTGTTTTTT
clone size: .; V gene: TRBV28; D gene: .; J gene: TRBJ2-5; CDR3 protein: CASSGGGQGTQYF; CDR3 DNA: TGTGCCAGCAGTGGGGGGGGGCAGGGGACCCAGTACTTC
clone size: many; V gene: TRBV28; D gene: .; J gene: TRBJ2-3; CDR3 protein: CASSLDSTDTQYF; CDR3 DNA: TGTGCCAGCAGTTTAGACTCCACAGATACGCAGTATTTT
clone size: .; V gene: TRBV6-1; D gene: TRBD1; J gene: TRBJ2-7; CDR3 protein: CASNPGRGRYEQYF; CDR3 DNA: TGTGCCAGCAACCCCGGCAGGGGGCGTTACGAGCAGTACTTC
clone size: .; V gene: TRBV7-3; D gene: .; J gene: TRBJ2-7; CDR3 protein: CASSLTGLGASYEQYF; CDR3 DNA: TGTGCCAGCAGCTTAACGGGGCTAGGTGCCTCCTACGAGCAGTACTTC
clone size: many; V gene: TRBV29-1; D gene: TRBD2; J gene: TRBJ2-4; CDR3 protein: CSVEAGGPKYF; CDR3 DNA: TGCAGCGTTGAGGCGGGAGGGCCTAAGTACTTC
clone size: many; V gene: TRBV6-1; D gene: .; J gene: TRBJ1-6; CDR3 protein: CASSPGDSPLHF; CDR3 DNA: TGTGCCAGCAGTCCAGGGGATTCACCCCTCCACTTT
clone size: many; V gene: TRBV6-2/TRBV6-3; D gene: .; J gene: TRBJ1-1; CDR3 protein: CASSHPNTEAFF; CDR3 DNA: TGTGCCAGCAGTCACCCGAACACTGAAGCTTTCTTT
clone size: .; V gene: TRBV7-9; D gene: TRBD2; J gene: TRBJ2-7; CDR3 protein: CASSASGMTYEQYF; CDR3 DNA: TGTGCCAGCAGCGCTAGCGGGATGACCTACGAGCAGTACTTC
clone size: many; V gene: TRBV6-1; D gene: .; J gene: TRBJ1-5; CDR3 protein: CASREGHQPQHF; CDR3 DNA: TGTGCCAGCAGGGAGGGGCATCAGCCCCAGCATTTT
clone size: many; V gene: TRBV24-1; D gene: TRBD1; J gene: TRBJ2-2; CDR3 protein: CATSPGTGQGRTGELFF; CDR3 DNA: TGTGCCACCAGCCCCGGGACAGGACAGGGTCGCACCGGGGAGCTGTTTTTT
clone size: .; V gene: TRBV20-1; D gene: .; J gene: TRBJ2-1; CDR3 protein: CSARDPGPRDEQFF; CDR3 DNA: TGCAGTGCTAGAGATCCGGGGCCAAGGGATGAGCAGTTCTTC
clone size: .; V gene: TRBV29-1; D gene: .; J gene: TRBJ2-7; CDR3 protein: CSARIGYEQYF; CDR3 DNA: TGCAGCGCGAGAATAGGGTACGAGCAGTACTTC
clone size: .; V gene: TRBV7-2; D gene: .; J gene: TRBJ1-3; CDR3 protein: CASSPLVMAGNTIYF; CDR3 DNA: TGTGCCAGCAGCCCTCTTGTTATGGCTGGAAACACCATATATTTT
clone size: many; V gene: TRBV28; D gene: .; J gene: TRBJ1-2; CDR3 protein: CASSFVGAGYTF; CDR3 DNA: TGTGCCAGCAGTTTTGTAGGGGCTGGCTACACCTTC
clone size: many; V gene: TRBV11-3; D gene: TRBD1; J gene: TRBJ2-2; CDR3 protein: CASSFRQGAGELFF; CDR3 DNA: TGTGCCAGCAGCTTTCGACAGGGGGCCGGGGAGCTGTTTTTT
clone size: many; V gene: TRBV27; D gene: .; J gene: TRBJ2-7; CDR3 protein: CASSVKTHYEQYF; CDR3 DNA: TGTGCCAGCAGTGTCAAAACCCACTACGAGCAGTACTTC
clone size: many; V gene: TRBV29-1; D gene: .; J gene: TRBJ2-7; CDR3 protein: CSVIWTRTYEQYF; CDR3 DNA: TGCAGCGTTATTTGGACAAGAACCTACGAGCAGTACTTC
clone size: many; V gene: TRBV6-1; D gene: TRBD2; J gene: TRBJ2-7; CDR3 protein: CASGTGTSGRAYEQYF; CDR3 DNA: TGTGCCAGCGGAACCGGGACTAGCGGGAGGGCCTACGAGCAGTACTTC
clone size: many; V gene: TRBV12-3/TRBV12-4; D gene: .; J gene: TRBJ1-2; CDR3 protein: CASSRGLNREYNYGYTF; CDR3 DNA: TGTGCCAGCAGCCGAGGGCTAAACAGGGAGTACAACTATGGCTACACCTTC
clone size: many; V gene: TRBV12-3/TRBV12-4; D gene: .; J gene: TRBJ2-5; CDR3 protein: CASSLFPGELAGETQYF; CDR3 DNA: TGTGCCAGCAGTTTATTCCCGGGGGAGCTTGCAGGAGAGACCCAGTACTTC
clone size: many; V gene: TRBV7-7; D gene: .; J gene: TRBJ2-5; CDR3 protein: CASTPGRGRGETQYF; CDR3 DNA: TGTGCTAGCACCCCGGGGAGGGGGCGCGGAGAGACCCAGTACTTC
clone size: many; V gene: TRBV20-1; D gene: .; J gene: TRBJ2-7; CDR3 protein: CSASSGGAPYEQYF; CDR3 DNA: TGCAGTGCTAGTTCCGGGGGAGCCCCCTACGAGCAGTACTTC
clone size: .; V gene: TRBV6-2/TRBV6-3; D gene: .; J gene: TRBJ2-7; CDR3 protein: CASSFSGRQGKHF; CDR3 DNA: TGTGCCAGCAGTTTCTCCGGCAGGCAGGGGAAACACTTC
clone size: many; V gene: TRBV5-1; D gene: TRBD2; J gene: TRBJ2-7; CDR3 protein: CASSLGSFALAGYEQYF; CDR3 DNA: TGCGCCAGCAGCTTGGGATCTTTCGCACTAGCGGGCTACGAGCAGTACTTC
clone size: few; V gene: TRBV28; D gene: .; J gene: TRBJ2-5; CDR3 protein: CATLTAWAQKETQYF; CDR3 DNA: TGTGCCACCTTGACGGCGTGGGCCCAAAAAGAGACCCAGTACTTC
clone size: .; V gene: TRBV12-3/TRBV12-4; D gene: .; J gene: TRBJ2-5; CDR3 protein: CASRRTGDHGKTQYF; CDR3 DNA: TGTGCCAGCAGGAGGACGGGGGACCACGGGAAGACCCAGTACTTC
clone size: few; V gene: TRBV6-2/TRBV6-3; D gene: .; J gene: TRBJ2-3; CDR3 protein: CASRLMEGPSTDTQYF; CDR3 DNA: TGTGCCAGCAGATTAATGGAGGGACCGAGCACAGATACGCAGTATTTT
clone size: many; V gene: TRBV5-1; D gene: TRBD2; J gene: TRBJ2-7; CDR3 protein: CASSLFPMSGSLHEQYF; CDR3 DNA: TGCGCCAGCAGCTTGTTCCCGATGAGCGGGAGTCTCCACGAGCAGTACTTC
clone size: many; V gene: TRBV28; D gene: .; J gene: TRBJ2-2; CDR3 protein: CASSKGRTGELFF; CDR3 DNA: TGTGCCAGCAGTAAGGGACGGACCGGGGAGCTGTTTTTT
clone size: .; V gene: TRBV11-2; D gene: .; J gene: TRBJ2-5; CDR3 protein: CASSARLGQETQYF; CDR3 DNA: TGTGCCAGCAGCGCCCGACTGGGGCAAGAGACCCAGTACTTC